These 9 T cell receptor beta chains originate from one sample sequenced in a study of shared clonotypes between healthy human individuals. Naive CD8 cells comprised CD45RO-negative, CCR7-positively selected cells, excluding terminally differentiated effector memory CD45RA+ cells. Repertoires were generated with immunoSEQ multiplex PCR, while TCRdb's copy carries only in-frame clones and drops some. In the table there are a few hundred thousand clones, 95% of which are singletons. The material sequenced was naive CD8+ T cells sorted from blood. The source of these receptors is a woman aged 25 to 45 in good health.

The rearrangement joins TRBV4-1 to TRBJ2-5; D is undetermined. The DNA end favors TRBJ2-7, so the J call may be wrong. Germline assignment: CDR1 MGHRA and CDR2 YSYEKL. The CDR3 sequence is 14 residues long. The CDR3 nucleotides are TGCGCCAGCAGCCAAGTCCGGAGCTCCTACGAGCAGTACTTC. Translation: CASSQVRSSYEQYF.

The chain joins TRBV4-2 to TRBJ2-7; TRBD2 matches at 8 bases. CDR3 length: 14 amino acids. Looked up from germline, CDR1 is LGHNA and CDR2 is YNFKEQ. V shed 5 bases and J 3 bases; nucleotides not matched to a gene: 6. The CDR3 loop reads CASSLGGRNYEQYF. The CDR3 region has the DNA TGTGCCAGCAGCTTGGGCGGGAGGAACTACGAGCAGTACTTC.

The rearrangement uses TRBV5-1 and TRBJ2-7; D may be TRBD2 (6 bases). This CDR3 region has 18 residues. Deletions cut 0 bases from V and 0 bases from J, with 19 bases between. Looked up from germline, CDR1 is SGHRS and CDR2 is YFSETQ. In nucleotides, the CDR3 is TGCGCCAGCAGCTTGGCCGGAGGGATTCGTTCGGGCTCCTACGAGCAGTACTTC. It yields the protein CASSLAGGIRSGSYEQYF.

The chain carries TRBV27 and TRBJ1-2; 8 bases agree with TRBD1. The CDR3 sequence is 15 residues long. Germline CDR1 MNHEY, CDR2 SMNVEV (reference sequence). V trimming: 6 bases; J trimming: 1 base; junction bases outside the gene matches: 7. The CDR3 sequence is CASSDRGAVNYGYTF. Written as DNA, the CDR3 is TGTGCCAGCAGCGACAGGGGCGCTGTTAACTATGGCTACACCTTC.

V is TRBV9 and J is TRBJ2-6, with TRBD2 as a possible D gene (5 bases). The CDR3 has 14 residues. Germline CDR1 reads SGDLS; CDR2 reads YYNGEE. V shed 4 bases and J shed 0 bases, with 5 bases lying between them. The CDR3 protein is CASSTSSGANVLTF. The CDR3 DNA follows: TGTGCCAGCAGCACTAGCTCTGGGGCCAACGTCCTGACTTTC. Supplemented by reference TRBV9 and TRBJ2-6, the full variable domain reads DSGVTQTPKHLITATGQRVTLRCSPRSGDLSVYWYQQSLDQGLQFLIQYYNGEERAKGNILERFSAQQFPDLHSELNLSSLELGDSALYFCASSTSSGANVLTFGAGSRLTVL.

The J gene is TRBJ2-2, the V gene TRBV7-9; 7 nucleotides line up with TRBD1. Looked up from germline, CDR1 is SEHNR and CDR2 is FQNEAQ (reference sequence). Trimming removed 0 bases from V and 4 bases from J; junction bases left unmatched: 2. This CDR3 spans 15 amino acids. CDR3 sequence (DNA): TGTGCCAGCAGCTTAGCCCGACAGGGCACCGGGGAGCTGTTTTTT. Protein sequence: CASSLARQGTGELFF.

CDR3: CASSLEGHTEAFF. CDR3 bases: TGTGCCAGCAGCTTAGAGGGGCACACTGAAGCTTTCTTT. The chain uses TRBV11-2 and TRBJ1-1; a possible D gene is TRBD1 (5 bases). Trimming removed 0 bases from V and 3 bases from J, with 5 bases in between. The CDR3 contains 13 residues. The germline CDR1 and CDR2 sequences are SGHAT and FQNNGV.

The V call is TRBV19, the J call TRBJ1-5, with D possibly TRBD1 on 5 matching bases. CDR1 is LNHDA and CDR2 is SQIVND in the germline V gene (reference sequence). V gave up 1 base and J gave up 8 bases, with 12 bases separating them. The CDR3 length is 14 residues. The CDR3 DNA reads TGTGCCAGTAGTATAGGGACAAGCTTAGAGCCCCAGCATTTT. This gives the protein CASSIGTSLEPQHF.

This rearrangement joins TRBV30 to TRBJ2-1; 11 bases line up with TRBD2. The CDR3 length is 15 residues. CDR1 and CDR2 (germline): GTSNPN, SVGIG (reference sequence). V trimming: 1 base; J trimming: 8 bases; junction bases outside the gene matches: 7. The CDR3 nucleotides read TGTGCCTGGAGTGAAGGACTAGCGGGTTCTTATGAGCAGTTCTTC. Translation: CAWSEGLAGSYEQFF.